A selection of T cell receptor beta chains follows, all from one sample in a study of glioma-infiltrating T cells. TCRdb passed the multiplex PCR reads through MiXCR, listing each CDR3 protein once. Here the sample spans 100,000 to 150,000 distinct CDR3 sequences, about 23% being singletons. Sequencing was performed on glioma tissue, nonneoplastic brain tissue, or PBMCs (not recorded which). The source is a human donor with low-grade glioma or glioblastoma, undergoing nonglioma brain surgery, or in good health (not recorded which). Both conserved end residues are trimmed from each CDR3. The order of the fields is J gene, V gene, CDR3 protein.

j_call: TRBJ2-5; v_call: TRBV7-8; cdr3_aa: ASSLAERGLQETQY
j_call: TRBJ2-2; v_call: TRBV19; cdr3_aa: ASSPRQGVPSTGELF
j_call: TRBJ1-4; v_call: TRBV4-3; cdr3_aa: ASSQDRGGQGEKLF
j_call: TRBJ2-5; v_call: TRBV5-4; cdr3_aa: ASSLGQRQETQY
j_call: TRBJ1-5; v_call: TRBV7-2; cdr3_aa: ASSIDRVIQPQH
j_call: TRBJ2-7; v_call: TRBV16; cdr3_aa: ATRREARYEQY
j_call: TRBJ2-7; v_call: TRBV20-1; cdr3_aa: SAAGTSGGGSYEQY
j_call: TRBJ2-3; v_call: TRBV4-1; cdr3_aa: ASSHDRGGSTDTQY
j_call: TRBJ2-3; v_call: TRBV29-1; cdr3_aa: SVWPTGAADTQY
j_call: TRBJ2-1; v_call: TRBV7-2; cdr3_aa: ASSPNREYNEQF
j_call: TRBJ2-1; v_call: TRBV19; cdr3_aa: ASSIGQDYYNEQF
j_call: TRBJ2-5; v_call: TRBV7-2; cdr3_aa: ASSLLRETQY
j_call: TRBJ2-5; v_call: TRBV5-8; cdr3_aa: ASSFGLWGETQY
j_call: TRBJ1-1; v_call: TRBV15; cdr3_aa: ATSSYTLGEAF
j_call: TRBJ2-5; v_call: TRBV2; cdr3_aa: ASSPTSGAETQY
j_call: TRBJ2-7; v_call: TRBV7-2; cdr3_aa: ASSLVQGDYEQY
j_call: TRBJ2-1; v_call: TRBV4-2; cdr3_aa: ESSQATGASGSHPYNEQF
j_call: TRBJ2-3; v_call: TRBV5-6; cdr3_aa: ASSFNGLVPTDTQY
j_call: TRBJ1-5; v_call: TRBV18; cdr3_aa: ASSPPYSNQPQH
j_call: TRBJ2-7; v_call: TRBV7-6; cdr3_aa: ASSLARPNEQY
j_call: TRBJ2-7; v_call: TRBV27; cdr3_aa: ASSPAGGPREQY
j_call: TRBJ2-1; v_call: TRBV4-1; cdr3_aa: ARSLGGVEQF
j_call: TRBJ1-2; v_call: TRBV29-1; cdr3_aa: SVDPDYGYT
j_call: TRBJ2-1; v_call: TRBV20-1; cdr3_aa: SARENEQF
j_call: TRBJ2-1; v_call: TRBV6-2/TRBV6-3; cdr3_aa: ASSYRKRGEQF
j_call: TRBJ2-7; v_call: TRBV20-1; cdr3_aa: SARDRLGSSYEQY
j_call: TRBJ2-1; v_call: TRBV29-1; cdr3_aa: SVEPWDRVLGEQF
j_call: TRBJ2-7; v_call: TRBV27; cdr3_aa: ASSLRGEQY
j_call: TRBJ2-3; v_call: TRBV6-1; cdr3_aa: ASPRLADTQY
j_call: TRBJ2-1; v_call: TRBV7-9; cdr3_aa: ASSLGDGQF
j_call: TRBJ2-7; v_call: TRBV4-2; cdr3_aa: ASSPASAGAYEQY
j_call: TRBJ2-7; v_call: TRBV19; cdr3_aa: ASRRLAGSYEQY
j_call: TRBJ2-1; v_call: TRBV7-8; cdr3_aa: ASSPAGGTYNEQF
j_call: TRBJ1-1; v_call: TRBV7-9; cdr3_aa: ASSLDVNTEAF
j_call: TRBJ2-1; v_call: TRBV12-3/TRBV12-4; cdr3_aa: ASSLARAGRAGEQF
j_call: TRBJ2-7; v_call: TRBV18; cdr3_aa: ASSPDGTGYEQY
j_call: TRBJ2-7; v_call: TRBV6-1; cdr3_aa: ASSVDSGYEQY
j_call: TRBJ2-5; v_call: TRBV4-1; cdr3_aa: ASSLVLADQETQY
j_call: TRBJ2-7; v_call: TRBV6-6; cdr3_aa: ASSYPPWTGVHEQY
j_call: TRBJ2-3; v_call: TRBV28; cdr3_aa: ASSTPTSGIRTDTQY
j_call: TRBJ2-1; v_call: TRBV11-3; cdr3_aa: ASSLDLSGSASWNEQF
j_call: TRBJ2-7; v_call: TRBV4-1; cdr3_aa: ASSQPTGNSYEQY
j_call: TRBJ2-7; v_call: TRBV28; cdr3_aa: ASSSALEQY
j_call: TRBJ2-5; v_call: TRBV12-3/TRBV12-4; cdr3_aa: ASSPSLLAAQETQY
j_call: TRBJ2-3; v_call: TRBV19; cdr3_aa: ASSRTSGRTDTQY
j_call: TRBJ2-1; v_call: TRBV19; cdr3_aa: ASSSRDGDEQF
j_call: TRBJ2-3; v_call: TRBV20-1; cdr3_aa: SAREAAGVRDTKY
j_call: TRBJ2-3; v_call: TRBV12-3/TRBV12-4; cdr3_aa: ASTPGLAGAGDTQY
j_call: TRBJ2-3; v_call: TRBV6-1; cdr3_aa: ASSPKRILDTQY
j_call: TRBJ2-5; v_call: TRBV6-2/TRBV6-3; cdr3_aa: ASSCQKLEGEETQY
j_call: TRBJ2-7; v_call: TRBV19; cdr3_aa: ASSIGGLLVEQY
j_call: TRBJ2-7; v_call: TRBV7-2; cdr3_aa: ASSLDKGEQY
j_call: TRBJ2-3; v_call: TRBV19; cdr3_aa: ASSISPGGTDTQY
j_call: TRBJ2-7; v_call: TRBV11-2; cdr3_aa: ASSLDVPSYEQY
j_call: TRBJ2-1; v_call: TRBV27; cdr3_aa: ASRPGQGRGRGQF